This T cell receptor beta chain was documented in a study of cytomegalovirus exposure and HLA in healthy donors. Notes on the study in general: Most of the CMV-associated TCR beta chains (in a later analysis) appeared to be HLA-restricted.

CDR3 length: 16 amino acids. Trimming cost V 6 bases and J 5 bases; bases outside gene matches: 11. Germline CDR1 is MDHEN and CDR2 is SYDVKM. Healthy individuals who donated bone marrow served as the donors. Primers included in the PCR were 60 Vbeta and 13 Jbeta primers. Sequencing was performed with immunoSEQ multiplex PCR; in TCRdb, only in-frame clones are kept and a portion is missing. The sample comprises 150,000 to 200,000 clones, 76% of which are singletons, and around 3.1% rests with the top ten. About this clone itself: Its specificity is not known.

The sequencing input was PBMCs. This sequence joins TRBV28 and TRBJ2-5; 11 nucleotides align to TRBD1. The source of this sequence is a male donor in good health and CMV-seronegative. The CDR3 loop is CASSSPGTGGRETQYF. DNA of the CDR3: TGTGCCAGCAGCAGCCCGGGGACAGGGGGTAGGGAGACCCAGTACTTC. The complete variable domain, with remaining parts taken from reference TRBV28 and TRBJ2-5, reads DVKVTQSSRYLVKRTGEKVFLECVQDMDHENMFWYRQDPGLGLRLIYFSYDVKMKEKGDIPEGYSVSREKKERFSLILESASTNQTSMYLCASSSPGTGGRETQYFGPGTRLLVL.